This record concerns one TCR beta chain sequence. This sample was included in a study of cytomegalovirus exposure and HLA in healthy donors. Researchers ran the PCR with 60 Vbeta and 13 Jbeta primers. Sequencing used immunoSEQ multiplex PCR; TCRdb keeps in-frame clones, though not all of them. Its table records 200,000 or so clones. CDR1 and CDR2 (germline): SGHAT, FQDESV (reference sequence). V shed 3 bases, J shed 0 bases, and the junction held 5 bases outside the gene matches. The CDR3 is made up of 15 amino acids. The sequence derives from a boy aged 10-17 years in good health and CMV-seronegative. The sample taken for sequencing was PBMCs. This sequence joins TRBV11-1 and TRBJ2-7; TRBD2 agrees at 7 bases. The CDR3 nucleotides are TGTGCCAGCAGCTTTGGGACTACTATCTCCTACGAGCAGTACTTC. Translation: CASSFGTTISYEQYF.